This TCR beta chain is drawn from a study of CD8+CD57+ T cells in acquired aplastic anemia. In regard to this clonotype: The junction does not match germline at one end; this may be a read error.

TCR beta VDJ combinations and CDR3 sequences were profiled from genomic DNA. TCRdb re-called the reads through MiXCR, storing one row per CDR3 protein. The data contain 400,000 to 500,000 distinct CDR3 sequences, just under 70% of them singletons. This CDR3 is 15 amino acids long. Germline values: CDR1 SNHLY, CDR2 FYNNEI. Sequencing was done on a sample of sorted CD4+, CD8+, or CD8+CD57+ T cells (not recorded which) from PBMCs. The sequence was obtained from a human donor in good health, serving as a control. V is TRBV2 and J is TRBJ2-5; D might be TRBD1 (5 bases). The end of the DNA fits TRBJ2-6 better, so the J call may be wrong. CDR3 nucleotide sequence: TGTGCCAGCAGAGGGCTGGTGGGTGGGGCCGACGTCCTGACTTTC. Translating it yields CASRGLVGGADVLTF.